This TCR beta chain appears in the sequencing data of a study of shared clonotypes between healthy human individuals. Regarding the study as a whole: Collection of samples was limited to blood; tissue repertoires likely differ. Four donors had around 5% of their naive CD4 clonotypes in common. Genetic and exposure-history diversity was limited by the small donor number.

Selected positively for CCR7 and CD45RO-negative, naive CD8 cells excluded terminally differentiated effector memory CD45RA+ cells. CDR3 length: 13 amino acids. Trimming cost V 5 bases and J 2 bases, with 9 bases left between them. CDR1 is SQVTM and CDR2 is ANQGSEA in the germline V gene. Several immunoSEQ 96-well plates shared each subset's DNA, each plate a replicate. Clones were sequenced by immunoSEQ multiplex PCR, and TCRdb holds only the in-frame ones, with some missing. The sample carries around 2,000,000 clones, approximately 94% recorded once. Of note for this clone: Its antigen is as yet unknown. Other DNA sequences in the sample encode the same CDR3.

The chain carries TRBV29-1 and TRBJ2-2; D possibly corresponds to TRBD1 (6 bases). Sequencing was done on a sample of naive CD8+ T cells sorted from blood. The receptor comes from a man between 18 and 29 years old in good health. CDR3 protein: CSVMTGNTGELFF. The CDR3 coding sequence is TGCAGCGTTATGACAGGAAACACCGGGGAGCTGTTTTTT.